This T cell receptor (beta chain) came from a study of neurological immune-mediated disorders. About the research overall: The roughly 34 multiple sclerosis patients comprised roughly 30 that were relapsing-remitting and 3 that were secondary progressive.

This clonotype was picked up many times. The antigen is unknown. The cDNA was synthesized by 5'RACE incorporating 10-nucleotide random UMIs. TCRdb ran MiXCR on the 5' RACE reads and lists one entry per CDR3 protein. The sample carries approximately 59,000 distinct CDR3 sequences, roughly 5.6% recorded once. Study-level results: Falling below healthy controls, multiple sclerosis showed the least TCR clonal expansion, while HTLV-1-associated myelopathy showed the most.

The sequence was obtained from a human donor with multiple sclerosis. The donor label of this sample is uncertain. The sequenced sample consisted of PBMCs.

The CDR3 region has the DNA TGTGCCAGCAGTGCAAACACCGGGGAGCTGTTTTTT. It specifies CASSANTGELFF. This chain uses TRBV9 with TRBJ2-2; no definite D call. The germline CDR1 and CDR2 sequences are SGDLS and YYNGEE. Trimming cost V 5 bases and J 2 bases, with 4 bases left between them. The CDR3 contains 12 residues.